A selection of T cell receptor beta chains follows, all from one sample in a study of cytomegalovirus exposure and HLA in healthy donors. Only in-frame clones appear in the TCRdb table, and some are missing; sequencing was by immunoSEQ multiplex PCR. The sample contains roughly 86,000 clones, around 66% of which appear only once. Sequencing input: PBMCs. The receptors stem from a young man in good health and CMV-seronegative. Each CDR3 is given with its conserved first and last residue. Each record gives: J gene, D gene, clone size, V gene, CDR3 DNA, CDR3 protein. D genes are given only for firm matches. Part of the rows lack a size; the others show once, few, many or a class for expanded clones.

>TRBJ1-6|NA|NA|TRBV7-6
TGTGCCAGCAGCGCAAGTACAGGAAGCTCCTATAATTCACCCCTCCACTTT
CASSASTGSSYNSPLHF
>TRBJ2-3|TRBD2|NA|TRBV6-1
TGTGCCATTAGGTATAGCGGGGCCGATACGCAGTATTTT
CAIRYSGADTQYF
>TRBJ2-7|TRBD2|few|TRBV7-9
TGTTCCAGCAGCTTACTAGCGGGATCGTTATACGAGCAGTACTTC
CSSSLLAGSLYEQYF
>TRBJ2-1|NA|NA|TRBV6-6
TGTGCCAGCAGTTACTCGAAGGGGCACAATGAGCAGTTCTTC
CASSYSKGHNEQFF
>TRBJ1-1|NA|NA|TRBV5-4
TGTGCCAGCAGCTTGTGGTATTCAGGGAACACTGAAGCTTTCTTT
CASSLWYSGNTEAFF
>TRBJ1-5|NA|NA|TRBV6-5
TGTGCCAGCAGGAGGTCCAGCTATAGCAATCAGCCCCAGCATTTT
CASRRSSYSNQPQHF
>TRBJ1-5|NA|NA|TRBV6-5
TGTGCCAGCAGTCGACAGGTAGACGGTCAGCCCCAGCATTTT
CASSRQVDGQPQHF
>TRBJ1-1|NA|NA|TRBV7-9
TGTTCCAGCAGCTTAGTAGTGGCGGTGGGGAACACTGAAGCTTTCTTT
CSSSLVVAVGNTEAFF
>TRBJ2-7|TRBD1|NA|TRBV27
TGTGCCAGCAGGCAAGGGGGCGCGTCTGGCTACGAGCAGTACTTC
CASRQGGASGYEQYF
>TRBJ2-7|NA|few|TRBV28
TGTGCCAGCAGTTCACTCCCTAGAGGCGAGCAGTACTTC
CASSSLPRGEQYF
>TRBJ2-1|NA|NA|TRBV18
TGTGCCAGCTCACCACAGGCAGGTGAGCAGTTCTTC
CASSPQAGEQFF
>TRBJ2-7|NA|once|TRBV7-2
TGTGCCAGCAGCTTATTGGGACTTACCTACGAGCAGTACTTC
CASSLLGLTYEQYF
>TRBJ1-6|NA|once|TRBV5-1
TGCGCCAGCAGCAAGGGAGTTGATAATTCACCCCTCCACTTT
CASSKGVDNSPLHF
>TRBJ2-5|NA|NA|TRBV12-5
TGTGCTAGTGGTACCTCAGCGCTAGAAGAGACCCAGTACTTC
CASGTSALEETQYF
>TRBJ2-7|TRBD2|NA|TRBV5-1
TGCGCCAGCAGCACAGGACTAGTCGAGCAGTACTTC
CASSTGLVEQYF
>TRBJ2-5|TRBD2|NA|TRBV27
TGTGCCAGCAGCCTCGGGACTAGCGGGAGGGAGACCCAGTACTTC
CASSLGTSGRETQYF
>TRBJ1-2|TRBD1|few|TRBV6-6
TGTGCCAGCAGCCCACTGGGACAGGGCTACACCTTC
CASSPLGQGYTF
>TRBJ2-1|TRBD2|NA|TRBV5-6
TGTGCCAGCAGCCCAAGCGGGAGGGCCTTTCATGAGCAGTTCTTC
CASSPSGRAFHEQFF
>TRBJ2-5|TRBD2|NA|TRBV5-5
TGTGCCAGCAGCTTGGGTAGCGGGAGTTTTCAAGAGACCCAGTACTTC
CASSLGSGSFQETQYF
>TRBJ1-2|NA|NA|TRBV7-9
TGTTCCAGCAGCTTAGCCCGGCGGGGATCTAACTATGGCTACACCTTC
CSSSLARRGSNYGYTF
>TRBJ2-3|TRBD1|NA|TRBV6-1
TGTGCCAGCAGTGTCGAACAGGGGTTAGGCACAGATACGCAGTATTTT
CASSVEQGLGTDTQYF
>TRBJ1-3|NA|few|TRBV20-1
TGCAGTGCTACCGACAGAAACACCATATATTTT
CSATDRNTIYF
>TRBJ2-1|TRBD1|NA|TRBV19
TGTGCCAGTAGTATGGACAGGGAGTCCTACAATGAGCAGTTCTTC
CASSMDRESYNEQFF
>TRBJ2-1|NA|NA|TRBV11-2
TGTGCCAGCAGCTGGACTCAAAGCTCCTACAATGAGCAGTTCTTC
CASSWTQSSYNEQFF
>TRBJ1-2|NA|NA|TRBV27
TGTGCCAGCGGGGCAGCCCTTAACTATGGCTACACCTTC
CASGAALNYGYTF
>TRBJ2-1|NA|NA|TRBV6-4
TGTGCCAGCAGTGACATACCTGAGGGGGATTACAATGAGCAGTTCTTC
CASSDIPEGDYNEQFF
>TRBJ1-6|NA|NA|TRBV7-2
TGTGCCAGCAGCTTGAGGGAATCAATAGAACTGGGTTCACCCCTCCACTTT
CASSLRESIELGSPLHF
>TRBJ1-6|NA|NA|TRBV9
TGTGCCAGCAGCGTAGGATGGAGGGGAGGGGGTAATTCACCCCTCCACTTT
CASSVGWRGGGNSPLHF
>TRBJ1-4|NA|few|TRBV29-1
TGCAGCGTACGGGCAGGGAGGGAAGAAAAACTGTTTTTT
CSVRAGREEKLFF
>TRBJ1-2|NA|NA|TRBV27
TGTGCCAGCAGCCCACTGGCTACTCTTGACTACTACACCTTC
CASSPLATLDYYTF
>TRBJ2-1|NA|NA|TRBV28
TGTGCCAGCAGTCACTACAATGAGCAGTTCTTC
CASSHYNEQFF
>TRBJ2-5|NA|NA|TRBV5-5
TGTGCCAGCAGCTCGCCGACAGGCAAAGAGACCCAGTACTTC
CASSSPTGKETQYF
>TRBJ2-3|NA|NA|TRBV5-1
TGCGCCAGCAGCTTGGGACTTAGCACAGATACGCAGTATTTT
CASSLGLSTDTQYF
>TRBJ1-5|TRBD1|NA|TRBV7-9
TGTTCCAGCAGCTTAGGAGCAGGGGGCTCGAATCAGCCCCAGCATTTT
CSSSLGAGGSNQPQHF
>TRBJ2-2|TRBD2|few|TRBV9
TGTGCCAGCAGCTCTCGCAACGGACTAGCGGCGAACACCGGGGAGCTGTTTTTT
CASSSRNGLAANTGELFF